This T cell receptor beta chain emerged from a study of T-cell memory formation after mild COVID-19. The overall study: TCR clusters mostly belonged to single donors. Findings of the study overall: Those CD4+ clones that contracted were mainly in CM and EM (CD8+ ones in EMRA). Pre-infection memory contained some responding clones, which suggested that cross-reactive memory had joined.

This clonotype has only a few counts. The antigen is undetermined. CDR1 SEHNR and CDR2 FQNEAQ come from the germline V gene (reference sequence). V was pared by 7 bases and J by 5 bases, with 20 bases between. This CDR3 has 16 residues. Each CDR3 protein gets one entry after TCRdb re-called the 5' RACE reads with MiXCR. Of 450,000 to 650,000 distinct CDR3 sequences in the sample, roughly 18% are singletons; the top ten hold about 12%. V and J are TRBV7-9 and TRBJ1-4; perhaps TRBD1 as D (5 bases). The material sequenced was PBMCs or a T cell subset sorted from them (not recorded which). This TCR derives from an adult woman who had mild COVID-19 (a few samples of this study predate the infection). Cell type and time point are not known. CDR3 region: CASNEGPLGENEKLFF. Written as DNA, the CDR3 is TGTGCCAGCAATGAGGGGCCCTTGGGGGAGAATGAAAAACTGTTTTTT.